This T cell receptor beta chain is from a study of human T cells and chemical hapten exposure. At the level of the study: Patients, mostly women, had alopecia areata, alopecia totalis or alopecia universalis. It was small differences in pooled library volume that mainly caused per-sample TCR yields to vary.

This clonotype showed up many times. As for time point: pre-sensitization, week 0. Described treatment: therapeutic diphenylcyclopropenone sensitization with weekly scalp DPC. Original data processing: Ranging from roughly 20,000 to 750,000, TCR counts per sample had a median value of approximately 95,000. Each CDR3 protein is one row after TCRdb ran MiXCR on the RACE reads. The authors' filters were not applied to this entry. The table lists tens of thousands of distinct CDR3 sequences, 9.6% of them singletons. The receptor was isolated from a woman between 40 and 55 years old with alopecia areata. Some clones in this sample may be carry-over from other donors' samples. The specimen comprised whole blood, sampled in connection with sensitization to the hapten diphenylcyclopropenone (DPC).

The CDR3 DNA sequence: TGTGCCAGCAGCTACAGAGGCAGTCGAGACACCGGGGAGCTGTTTTTT. It is translated as CASSYRGSRDTGELFF. This sequence joins TRBV11-2 and TRBJ2-2; D remains ambiguous. CDR1 is SGHAT, CDR2 FQNNGV, per germline. The CDR3 totals 16 residues. Trimming took 4 bases from V and 3 from J, leaving 15 bases between them.